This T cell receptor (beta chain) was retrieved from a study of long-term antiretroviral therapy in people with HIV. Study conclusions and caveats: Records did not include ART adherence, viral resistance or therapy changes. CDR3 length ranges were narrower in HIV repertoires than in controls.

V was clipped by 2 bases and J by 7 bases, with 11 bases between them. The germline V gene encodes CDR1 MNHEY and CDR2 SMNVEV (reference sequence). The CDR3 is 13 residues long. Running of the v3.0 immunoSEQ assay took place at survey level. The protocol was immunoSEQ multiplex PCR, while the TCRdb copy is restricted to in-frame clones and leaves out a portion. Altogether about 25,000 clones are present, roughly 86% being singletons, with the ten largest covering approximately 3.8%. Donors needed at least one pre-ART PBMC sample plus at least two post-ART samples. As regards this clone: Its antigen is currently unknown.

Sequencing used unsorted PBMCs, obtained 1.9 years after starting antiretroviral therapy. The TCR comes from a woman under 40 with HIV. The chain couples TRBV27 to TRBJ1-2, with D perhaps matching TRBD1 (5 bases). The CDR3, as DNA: TGTGCCAGCAGTTTAATGGAGGGGAGTGGCTACACCTTC. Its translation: CASSLMEGSGYTF.